This record concerns one TCR beta chain sequence. This CDR3 is built from 17 residues. After removal of 2 bases from V and 2 bases from J, the junction contained 10 bases not matched to a gene. Per the germline V gene, CDR1 is MGHRA and CDR2 is YSYEKL. The sample is drawn from a study of T cells in Graves' hyperthyroidism and ophthalmopathy. Cells are PBMCs isolated from about 10 ml of fresh blood. RNA transcripts gave rise to amplified TCR beta CDR3 regions. The HTBI primer set drove a first-round RT-PCR of the TCR CDR3. A single record per CDR3 protein comes from TCRdb applying MiXCR to the multiplex PCR reads. The sample comprises 370,000 or so distinct CDR3 sequences, about 13% of which are singletons, and under 25% rests with the top ten.

The sample comprised blood. The chain employs TRBV4-1 and TRBJ1-1; TRBD1 matches 8 bases. The clonotype comes from a man younger than 40 with Graves' hyperthyroidism that later progressed to Graves' ophthalmopathy. Here the CDR3 DNA reads TGCGCCAGCAGCCAACCAGTAAGACAGGGGAGCAACACTGAAGCTTTCTTT. It yields the protein CASSQPVRQGSNTEAFF.